This is a list of T cell receptor beta chains from one sample in a study of neurological immune-mediated disorders. TCRdb itself ran the 5' RACE reads through MiXCR, one entry per CDR3 protein. The sample has more than 25,000 distinct CDR3 sequences, 16% seen once. The sample was CD4+ T cells from blood. The receptors were sampled from a female donor with HTLV-1-associated myelopathy (HAM/TSP). The CDR3 runs from the conserved cysteine through the conserved F or W. D genes are given only for firm matches. Clone size is stated in some rows and not others, as once, few, many or a class when expanded.

>NA|NA|12|TRBV12-3/TRBV12-4|TRBJ2-3
TGTGCCAGCAGTTTACCCACAGATACGCAGTATTTT
CASSLPTDTQYF
>TRBD2|once|16|TRBV20-1|TRBJ2-7
TGCAGTGATAGAGAGAGTAAGGGAGGGCCACTCTACGAGCAGTACTTC
CSDRESKGGPLYEQYF
>NA|medium-sized|12|TRBV20-1|TRBJ2-5
TGCAGTGCCGGGACTCCCCAAGAGACCCAGTACTTC
CSAGTPQETQYF
>NA|many|14|TRBV6-1|TRBJ1-5
TGTGCCAGCAGTGAAGTCGGGAGCAATCAGCCCCAGCATTTT
CASSEVGSNQPQHF
>NA|many|14|TRBV5-1|TRBJ2-4
TGCGCCAGCAGCTTAGGAGATCCCGGGAACATTCAGTACTTC
CASSLGDPGNIQYF
>NA|many|14|TRBV12-3/TRBV12-4|TRBJ2-3
TGTGCCAGCGGGGGTAGGATCGCCACAGATACGCAGTATTTT
CASGGRIATDTQYF
>NA|many|12|TRBV20-1|TRBJ2-5
TGCAGTGGGATGAACAGGGAAGAGACCCAGTACTTC
CSGMNREETQYF
>TRBD1|many|15|TRBV15|TRBJ1-6
TGTGCCACCAGCAGAGATGGGACAGGTCCCTCACCCCTCCACTTT
CATSRDGTGPSPLHF
>NA|many|13|TRBV20-1|TRBJ2-2
TGCAGTGCTAGGAGAACGAACACCGGGGAGCTGTTTTTT
CSARRTNTGELFF
>NA|many|13|TRBV15|TRBJ2-7
TGTGCCACCGGGCAGGGAGTAATCTACGAGCAGTACTTC
CATGQGVIYEQYF
>NA|medium-sized|15|TRBV9|TRBJ2-2
TGTGCCAGCAGCGTAGAGGGGTCGGGGACCGGGGAGCTGTTTTTT
CASSVEGSGTGELFF
>TRBD2|NA|15|TRBV7-2|TRBJ2-7
TGTGCCAGCAGCTTAGTAGGGACTAGCGGCAACGAGCAGTACTTC
CASSLVGTSGNEQYF
>NA|NA|13|TRBV5-1|TRBJ1-2
TGCGCCAGCAGCACCGGACAGAACTATGGCTACACCTTC
CASSTGQNYGYTF
>TRBD1|many|16|TRBV2|TRBJ2-1
TGTGCCAGCAGTTACAGGGGAATGAGTCCGTACAATGAGCAGTTCTTC
CASSYRGMSPYNEQFF
>NA|NA|14|TRBV20-1|TRBJ2-4
TGCAGTGCTAGTACGTCACTAGAGAGGAACATTCAGTACTTC
CSASTSLERNIQYF
>NA|NA|17|TRBV20-1|TRBJ1-1
TGCAGTGCTACGCACCCAGGGATAGACATTTGGAACACTGAAGATTTCTTT
CSATHPGIDIWNTEDFF
>NA|many|11|TRBV3-1|TRBJ1-6
TGTGCCAGCAGCCAGAACTCACCCCTCCACTTT
CASSQNSPLHF
>NA|many|17|TRBV5-1|TRBJ2-6
TGCGCCAGCAGCTTAAATTCACAACTCTCTGGGGCCAACGTCCTGACTTTC
CASSLNSQLSGANVLTF
>TRBD2|once|17|TRBV7-6|TRBJ2-2
TGTGCCAGCAGCATGAGAGCGGGGGGGCCCCTCACCGGGGAGCTGTTTTTT
CASSMRAGGPLTGELFF
>TRBD1|many|16|TRBV6-2/TRBV6-3|TRBJ2-6
TGTGCCACCCTCGGGGACAGGGCACCTGGGGCCAACGTCCTGACTTTC
CATLGDRAPGANVLTF
>TRBD1|medium-sized|13|TRBV5-1|TRBJ2-5
TGCGCCAGCAGCGAGGACAGGGAAGGGACCCAGTACTTC
CASSEDREGTQYF
>TRBD2|many|15|TRBV20-1|TRBJ2-3
TGCAGTGCTGGAAAGCGGGAGGGCGGCACAGATACGCAGTATTTT
CSAGKREGGTDTQYF
>TRBD1|many|14|TRBV10-3|TRBJ2-7
TGTGCCATCAATGACAGGGGTGCCGGCCACGAGCAGTACTTC
CAINDRGAGHEQYF
>NA|NA|15|TRBV5-1|TRBJ2-6
TGCGCCAGCAGCTTGGCCGGTGTTATGGCCAACGTCCTGACTTTC
CASSLAGVMANVLTF
>NA|medium-sized|13|TRBV10-3|TRBJ1-5
TGTGCCATCAGTGAGTCTAGCAATCAGCCCCAGCATTTT
CAISESSNQPQHF
>NA|many|13|TRBV6-1|TRBJ1-2
TGTGCCAGCTGTCTATCAGGGGACTATGGCTACACCTTC
CASCLSGDYGYTF
>NA|many|13|TRBV5-1|TRBJ1-5
TGCGCCAGCCAGGCGGATAGCAATCAGCCCCAGCATTTT
CASQADSNQPQHF
>TRBD1|many|14|TRBV7-2|TRBJ2-2
TGTGCCAGCAGCTTCACAGGGGACACCGGGGAGCTGTTTTTT
CASSFTGDTGELFF
>NA|many|13|TRBV20-1|TRBJ1-6
TGCAGTGCTAGAGTAAACTATAATTCACCCCTCCACTTT
CSARVNYNSPLHF
>TRBD1|medium-sized|16|TRBV15|TRBJ2-7
TGTGCCACCAGCAGAGATGCAGGGGGCCCTCGTACGGAGCAGTACTTC
CATSRDAGGPRTEQYF
>TRBD2|many|15|TRBV5-1|TRBJ2-3
TGCGCCAGCAACAAGGCGGGAGATTCAACAGATACGCAGTATTTT
CASNKAGDSTDTQYF
>NA|many|11|TRBV12-3/TRBV12-4|TRBJ2-1
TGTGCCAGCAGTCCTGTATGGGAGCAGTTCTTC
CASSPVWEQFF
>TRBD2|NA|19|TRBV9|TRBJ2-1
TGTGCCAGCAGCGTTAGCGGGGGGGCTAGGGTTGGCTCCTACAATGAGCAGTTCTTC
CASSVSGGARVGSYNEQFF
>NA|NA|15|TRBV18|TRBJ1-1
TGTGCCAGCTCACCACAGGGGTCTGCGTTGGCTGAAGCTTTCTTT
CASSPQGSALAEAFF
>NA|many|12|TRBV15|TRBJ1-2
TGTGCCACCAGCAGAGATCTGGTTGGCTACACCTTC
CATSRDLVGYTF
>NA|many|16|TRBV15|TRBJ1-4
TGTGCCACCAGCAGAGCCCCGGGGCAGAATAATGAAAAACTGTTTTTT
CATSRAPGQNNEKLFF
>NA|many|12|TRBV12-3/TRBV12-4|TRBJ2-3
TGTGCCAGCAGTTTCTACACAGATACGCAGTATTTT
CASSFYTDTQYF
>NA|NA|10|TRBV20-1|TRBJ2-5
TGCAGAGATAATTATGAGACCCAGTACTTC
CRDNYETQYF
>TRBD2|many|15|TRBV20-1|TRBJ2-7
TGCGACCATTGGGGGACTAGCGGGAGTATTAACGAGCAGTACTTC
CDHWGTSGSINEQYF
>TRBD2|many|16|TRBV14|TRBJ2-3
TGTGCCAGCAGCCAAGTAAGCGGGGGGGCGACAGATACGCAGTATTTT
CASSQVSGGATDTQYF
>NA|few|17|TRBV4-2|TRBJ1-6
TGTGCCAGCAGCCAAGATGCCCTGTCCGCCAATAATTCACCCCTCCACTTT
CASSQDALSANNSPLHF
>TRBD2|many|17|TRBV5-1|TRBJ2-1
TGCGCCAGCAGCTTGTCAGGCGCGGGAGGGCTCTACAATGAGCAGTTCTTC
CASSLSGAGGLYNEQFF
>NA|many|12|TRBV12-3/TRBV12-4|TRBJ1-4
TGTGCCAGCCGGGGTGCTAATGAAAAACTGTTTTTT
CASRGANEKLFF
>NA|many|16|TRBV6-5|TRBJ1-4
TGTGCCAGCAGTCCTTATCGGAGCCGCCTTAATGAAAAACTGTTTTTT
CASSPYRSRLNEKLFF
>TRBD1|medium-sized|14|TRBV15|TRBJ2-7
TGTGCCACCAGCAGAGGACAGGGGGTTCGCGAGCAGTACTTC
CATSRGQGVREQYF
>NA|many|14|TRBV7-9|TRBJ2-2
TGTGCCAGCAGCTCGTACCTAGGAGACCGGGAGCTGTTTTTT
CASSSYLGDRELFF
>NA|many|15|TRBV20-1|TRBJ2-1
TGCAGTGCTCCGTTTTCGCTCAGCTCCTACAATGAGCAGTTCTTC
CSAPFSLSSYNEQFF
>TRBD1|NA|15|TRBV5-1|TRBJ2-7
TGCGCCAGTAGCTTGTTGACAGGGGGCACCTACGAGAAGTACTTC
CASSLLTGGTYEKYF
>TRBD2|many|13|TRBV29-1|TRBJ2-5
TGCAGCGTTGGATCTAGCGGACAAGAGACCCAGTACTTC
CSVGSSGQETQYF
>NA|many|15|TRBV7-2|TRBJ2-1
TGTGCCAGCAGTCGGGGGCCTAGCTCCTACAATGAGCAGTTCTTC
CASSRGPSSYNEQFF
>TRBD2|many|16|TRBV20-1|TRBJ2-1
TGCAGTGCTAGAGAGTTACTAGCGGGAGCTTACAATGAGCAGTTCTTC
CSARELLAGAYNEQFF
>TRBD2|many|14|TRBV7-7|TRBJ2-7
TGTGCTAGCAGCTTAGAAGCCGGCGGGGGCGAGCAGTACTTC
CASSLEAGGGEQYF
>NA|medium-sized|14|TRBV7-2|TRBJ2-3
TGTGCCAGCAGCTTAGTTGTCGCTACAGATACGCAGTATTTT
CASSLVVATDTQYF
>NA|many|13|TRBV6-5|TRBJ2-7
TGTGCCAGCAGCTACAGGGCTGCCTACGAGCAGTACTTC
CASSYRAAYEQYF
>TRBD2|many|13|TRBV20-1|TRBJ2-7
TGCAGTGCTAGAATAGCGGGTTCCTACGAGCAGTACTTC
CSARIAGSYEQYF